Presented here are 25 T cell receptor beta chains from one specimen sequenced in a study of cytomegalovirus exposure and HLA in healthy donors. A multiplex PCR was run with 60 Vbeta primers and 13 Jbeta primers. The protocol was immunoSEQ multiplex PCR, while the TCRdb copy is restricted to in-frame clones and leaves out a portion. The sample gives about 170,000 clones, nearly 80% of which show up once; approximately 6% is in the top ten. Sequenced sample: PBMCs. The source of these receptors is a middle-aged man in good health and CMV-seropositive.

The chain combines TRBV6-1 with TRBJ2-7, with D possibly matching TRBD1 (5 bases). V dropped 2 bases and J dropped 5 bases, with 7 bases sitting between them. Germline V lookup: CDR1 MNHNS, CDR2 SASEGT. The CDR3 is 12 residues long. The chain's CDR3 is CASSEKGDEQYF. CDR3 nucleotide sequence: TGTGCCAGCAGTGAAAAAGGGGACGAGCAGTACTTC.

This clone has only one observation. This sequence joins TRBV7-9 and TRBJ2-7; weak D call: TRBD1 (6 bases). V was shortened by 3 bases and J by 0 bases, with 9 bases between the two germline ends. The CDR3 length is 14 residues. The germline gives CDR1 SEHNR, CDR2 FQNEAQ (reference sequence). CDR3 DNA: TGTGCCAGCAGCTTGGCAGGGGTCTCCTACGAGCAGTACTTC. As protein: CASSLAGVSYEQYF.

The chain combines TRBV5-4 with TRBJ2-6; 11 positions agree with TRBD1. CDR3 length: 18 residues. The V and J ends lost 3 bases and 0 bases, in that order; junction bases with no gene match: 5. CDR1 and CDR2 from the germline V gene are SGHNT and YYREEE (reference sequence). The CDR3 region is CASSSEDRGLSGANVLTF. The CDR3 DNA reads TGTGCCAGCAGCTCGGAGGACAGGGGGCTCTCTGGGGCCAACGTCCTGACTTTC.

This clone was found a few times. The chain recombines TRBV28 with TRBJ2-1, with TRBD2 matching over 7 bases. V was clipped by 7 bases and J by 0 bases; unmatched bases: 9. The CDR3 extends over 16 amino acids. Germline V gene lookup returns CDR1 MDHEN and CDR2 SYDVKM. The CDR3 DNA follows: TGTGCCAGCACCATAGGCGGGGGAAGCTCCTACAATGAGCAGTTCTTC. This encodes CASTIGGGSSYNEQFF.

This clone has only one observation. V usage is TRBV6-4 and J usage is TRBJ2-2, with TRBD2 identical over 7 bases. V gave up 5 bases and J gave up 4 bases; unmatched junction bases: 7. There are 15 residues in the CDR3. Germline V gene lookup returns CDR1 MRHNA and CDR2 SNTAGT. Here the CDR3 reads CASSPRTSGTGELFF. CDR3 nucleotides: TGTGCCAGCAGTCCCCGGACTAGTGGCACCGGGGAGCTGTTTTTT.

The chain combines TRBV5-6 with TRBJ2-7, with 7 nucleotides matching TRBD2. With V trimmed by 2 bases and J by 3 bases, 8 bases remained unmatched. The germline V gene has CDR1 SGHDT and CDR2 YYEEEE. This CDR3 spans 15 amino acids. CDR3 sequence (DNA): TGTGCCAGCAGCTTTACGGGAGGCCCAGGCTACGAGCAGTACTTC. Protein product: CASSFTGGPGYEQYF.

This sequence joins TRBV27 and TRBJ1-5; 10 bases map to TRBD1. The CDR3 is made up of 15 amino acids. V shed 5 bases and J 8 bases; nucleotides not matched to a gene: 9. CDR1 and CDR2 (germline): MNHEY, SMNVEV (reference sequence). The CDR3 nucleotides read TGTGCCAGCAGTCCCCGGGACAGGGGTGGCGAGCCCCAGCATTTT. Translated: CASSPRDRGGEPQHF.

This sequence joins TRBV5-1 and TRBJ1-5; possible D gene TRBD1, 6 bases. Looked up from germline, CDR1 is SGHRS and CDR2 is YFSETQ. V dropped 3 bases and J dropped 7 bases, with 11 bases sitting between them. The length of the CDR3 is 13 residues. The CDR3 region is CASSYIGQQPQHF. The DNA of the CDR3 is TGCGCCAGCAGCTATATCGGACAGCAGCCCCAGCATTTT. Supplemented by reference TRBV5-1 and TRBJ1-5, the full variable domain reads KAGVTQTPRYLIKTRGQQVTLSCSPISGHRSVSWYQQTPGQGLQFLFEYFSETQRNKGNFPGRFSGRQFSNSRSEMNVSTLELGDSALYLCASSYIGQQPQHFGDGTRLSIL.

The chain is built from TRBV5-1 and TRBJ2-1, with 9 bases identical to TRBD2. J lost 0 bases, V lost 7 bases, and 14 bases had no gene match. Germline lookup yields CDR1 SGHRS and CDR2 YFSETQ. The CDR3 loop spans 18 amino acids. The CDR3 region is CASQSTNPSGTSYNEQFF. CDR3 bases: TGCGCCAGCCAATCAACCAACCCTAGCGGGACCTCCTACAATGAGCAGTTCTTC.

This clone has more than one count but fewer than ten. DNA of the CDR3: TGCGCCAGCAGCTTCTCGCTATCGGAGACCCAGTACTTC. Translated: CASSFSLSETQYF. This chain uses TRBV5-1 with TRBJ2-5; D is unresolved. Germline CDR1 SGHRS, CDR2 YFSETQ. The CDR3 sequence is 13 residues long. V was trimmed by 2 bases and J by 5 bases, leaving 10 bases between them.

The genes are TRBV19 and TRBJ1-2; no firm D call. The CDR3 is 13 amino acids. Germline assignment: CDR1 LNHDA and CDR2 SQIVND (reference sequence). The V gene lost 3 bases and the J gene lost 1 base, with 6 bases spanning the gap. The CDR3: CASSILVNYGYTF. DNA of the CDR3: TGTGCCAGTAGTATCCTAGTTAACTATGGCTACACCTTC.

This chain joins TRBV18 and TRBJ1-1; 7 bases map to TRBD1. The CDR3 has 13 amino acids. CDR1 is KGHSH, CDR2 LQKENI, per germline. The junction had 5 bases not matched to a gene; V was cut back by 6 bases and J by 4 bases. The CDR3 sequence: CASSPDRATEAFF. CDR3 nucleotides: TGTGCCAGCTCGCCAGACAGGGCCACTGAAGCTTTCTTT. The full variable domain, in which reference TRBV18 and TRBJ1-1 provide the parts outside the CDR3, is NAGVMQNPRHLVRRRGQEARLRCSPMKGHSHVYWYRQLPEEGLKFMVYLQKENIIDESGMPKERFSAEFPKEGPSILRIQQVVRGDSAAYFCASSPDRATEAFFGQGTRLTVV.

V usage is TRBV5-5 and J usage is TRBJ2-3, with D possibly TRBD2 on 6 matching bases. Germline-derived CDR1 and CDR2 are SGHKS and YYEKEE (reference sequence). V was cut by 5 bases and J by 9 bases, with 22 bases left in between. CDR3 length: 15 amino acids. This CDR3 reads CASSGPGPSGLTQYF. CDR3 nucleotides: TGTGCCAGCAGTGGCCCGGGACCCAGCGGGCTCACGCAGTATTTT. The variable domain in full, with the rest retrieved from reference TRBV5-5 and TRBJ2-3, is DAGVTQSPTHLIKTRGQQVTLRCSPISGHKSVSWYQQVLGQGPQFIFQYYEKEERGRGNFPDRFSARQFPNYSSELNVNALLLGDSALYLCASSGPGPSGLTQYFGPGTRLTVL.

CDR3 in amino acids: CASSLGLAGGSEQFF. The CDR3 DNA reads TGTGCCAGCAGCTTGGGACTAGCGGGAGGCAGTGAGCAGTTCTTC. The chain has TRBV5-4 and TRBJ2-1, with 13 bases that match TRBD2. The CDR3 contains 15 residues. Germline trimming cut 0 bases from V and 9 bases from J; bases unmatched to any gene: 3. From germline, CDR1 is SGHNT and CDR2 YYREEE (reference sequence).

The J gene is TRBJ1-2, the V gene TRBV9, with TRBD1 as a possible D gene (5 bases). This CDR3 region has 14 residues. V was clipped by 4 bases and J by 7 bases, with 17 bases between them. Germline V gene sequence: CDR1 SGDLS, CDR2 YYNGEE. The CDR3 DNA reads TGTGCCAGCAGCCTGGAGGAGGGGTCTGGTGGCTACACCTTC. Amino acid sequence: CASSLEEGSGGYTF.

The J gene is TRBJ2-7, the V gene TRBV12-5, with 9 bases identical to TRBD2. The CDR3 totals 17 residues. Unmatched junction bases numbered 9, after V lost 1 base and J lost 2 bases. Germline-derived CDR1 and CDR2 are LGHNT and FRNRAP. The CDR3 loop reads CASGLAKGREGTYEQYF. The CDR3 DNA sequence: TGTGCTAGTGGTTTGGCCAAGGGGCGGGAGGGAACCTACGAGCAGTACTTC.

This clone was seen once. The chain is built from TRBV29-1 and TRBJ2-7, with 8 bases aligning to TRBD1. Germline CDR1 SQVTM, CDR2 ANQGSEA. The CDR3 totals 14 residues. The V gene end was trimmed by 0 bases and the J gene end by 3 bases; junction bases not matched to a gene: 4. The CDR3 DNA sequence: TGCAGCGTTGAAGATCGGGGGACAGGCTACGAGCAGTACTTC. It translates to CSVEDRGTGYEQYF.

The table lists this clone with a count of one. Other DNA sequences from this sample encode an identical CDR3 as well. The chain combines TRBV6-5 with TRBJ1-1; TRBD1 matches 7 bases. In germline, CDR1 is MNHEY, CDR2 SVGAGI. The CDR3 is made up of 13 amino acids. Trimming removed 5 bases from V and 5 bases from J; junction bases left unmatched: 5. The CDR3 DNA sequence: TGTGCCAGCAGTCAGCAGGGGGGAACTGAAGCTTTCTTT. Translating it yields CASSQQGGTEAFF.

This chain connects TRBV6-5 to TRBJ2-1; D is undetermined. Trimming pared 4 bases from V and 2 bases from J, leaving 12 bases between. Germline loops: CDR1 MNHEY, CDR2 SVGAGI. The CDR3 has 15 residues. In DNA, the CDR3 is TGTGCCAGCAGTTCCCGGAGAGTCACCTACAATGAGCAGTTCTTC. It translates to CASSSRRVTYNEQFF.

The chain uses TRBV7-9 and TRBJ2-7; 7 bases fit TRBD2. This CDR3 comprises 14 residues. The V segment lost 4 bases and the J segment 3 bases; nucleotides outside the gene matches: 6. Germline assignment: CDR1 SEHNR and CDR2 FQNEAQ (reference sequence). The CDR3 protein is CASSSPGGSYEQYF. The CDR3 coding sequence is TGTGCCAGCAGCTCCCCGGGCGGGAGCTACGAGCAGTACTTC.

This clone was recorded only once. This sequence joins TRBV11-3 and TRBJ2-3; the match to TRBD2 covers 10 bases. Germline-derived CDR1 and CDR2 are SGHNT and YENEEA. CDR3 length: 19 amino acids. V lost 0 bases to trimming and J lost 3 bases; unmatched junction nucleotides: 12. The CDR3: CASSLDGLAGVGSTDTQYF. DNA for the CDR3: TGTGCCAGCAGCTTAGACGGGCTAGCGGGAGTTGGAAGTACAGATACGCAGTATTTT.

This clone has more than one count but fewer than ten. The rearrangement uses TRBV9 and TRBJ2-7; tentatively, D is TRBD2 (5 bases). The CDR3 extends over 15 amino acids. The germline gives CDR1 SGDLS, CDR2 YYNGEE. V was clipped by 3 bases and J by 2 bases, with 15 bases between them. The CDR3 DNA sequence: TGTGCCAGCAGCGCCGACTACTCGAGTGCCTACGAGCAGTACTTC. Encoded protein: CASSADYSSAYEQYF.

This clone was seen more than once but under ten times. The chain employs TRBV7-3 and TRBJ2-1; 13 bases align to TRBD2. There are 14 residues in the CDR3. The germline V gene has CDR1 SGHTA and CDR2 FQGTGA. V was clipped by 8 bases and J by 8 bases; unmatched bases: 6. The CDR3 DNA reads TGTGCCAGCGGGGTACTAGCGGGAGGGGATGAGCAGTTCTTC. Residues: CASGVLAGGDEQFF.

V is TRBV2 and J is TRBJ2-7, with D tentatively TRBD2 (6 bases). Germline assignment: CDR1 SNHLY and CDR2 FYNNEI. V lost 6 bases to trimming and J lost 0 bases, with 6 bases between them. CDR3 length equals 12 residues. The CDR3 loop reads CASRLASYEQYF. CDR3 nucleotide sequence: TGTGCCAGCAGACTAGCCTCCTACGAGCAGTACTTC. Drawing the rest from reference TRBV2 and TRBJ2-7, the complete variable domain is EPEVTQTPSHQVTQMGQEVILRCVPISNHLYFYWYRQILGQKVEFLVSFYNNEISEKSEIFDDQFSVERPDGSNFTLKIRSTKLEDSAMYFCASRLASYEQYFGPGTRLTVT.

V is TRBV2 and J is TRBJ2-4; 9 bases match TRBD1. The junction had 10 bases not matched to a gene; V was cut back by 7 bases and J by 12 bases. Germline CDR1 and CDR2: SNHLY and FYNNEI. The CDR3 totals 13 residues. Here the CDR3 reads CASNRDRVDSQYF. CDR3 coding DNA: TGTGCCAGCAACCGGGACAGGGTAGACAGTCAGTACTTC.